This is a list of T cell receptor beta chains from one sample in a study of blood T cells in healthy people across ages. TCRdb redid the calling of the 5' RACE reads with MiXCR, one entry per CDR3 protein. The sample holds fewer than 650,000 distinct CDR3 sequences, roughly a quarter seen once. A further study also used this sample, focusing on T cells of mothers and their children.

The specimen sequenced was blood. The source of these receptors is a boy aged 2 to 10 in good health. CDR3s include the opening cysteine and the closing phenylalanine or tryptophan. The D gene is left open where the match is weak. A clone size is listed for some rows: how often the clone was seen (once, few, many), or a class if it is expanded.

>NA|few|TRBJ1-2|TRBV30
CAWSGIYGYTF
TGTGCCTGGAGTGGCATCTATGGCTACACCTTC
>TRBD2|few|TRBJ2-5|TRBV5-1
CASSFDSGKETQYF
TGCGCCAGCAGCTTTGATAGCGGGAAAGAGACCCAGTACTTC
>NA|NA|TRBJ2-7|TRBV5-1
CASSSQGSSSYEQYF
TGCGCCAGCAGCTCACAGGGCTCCAGCTCCTACGAGCAGTACTTC
>NA|NA|TRBJ1-2|TRBV12-3/TRBV12-4
CASTLDRSDGYTF
TGTGCCAGCACCCTGGACAGATCAGATGGCTACACCTTC
>NA|NA|TRBJ2-7|TRBV28
CASSWQGSYEQYF
TGTGCCAGCAGTTGGCAGGGCTCCTACGAGCAGTACTTC
>NA|NA|TRBJ1-4|TRBV6-5
CASSYSPGGGEKLFF
TGTGCCAGCAGTTACTCCCCGGGGGGCGGGGAAAAACTGTTTTTT
>NA|few|TRBJ2-1|TRBV12-3/TRBV12-4
CASSDGTPNEQFF
TGTGCCAGCAGTGACGGGACTCCCAATGAGCAGTTCTTC
>TRBD1|NA|TRBJ2-2|TRBV5-6
CASSLLQGLNTGELFF
TGTGCCAGCAGCTTGTTACAGGGGCTGAACACCGGGGAGCTGTTTTTT
>NA|NA|TRBJ1-1|TRBV12-3/TRBV12-4
CASSSTVVTEAFF
TGTGCCAGCAGTTCCACGGTGGTCACTGAAGCTTTCTTT
>NA|NA|TRBJ2-7|TRBV13
CASSLGNGRYEQYF
TGTGCCAGCAGCTTAGGTAACGGACGCTACGAGCAGTACTTC
>TRBD2|NA|TRBJ2-7|TRBV20-1
CSAPLSGGTYEQYF
TGCAGTGCTCCACTGAGCGGGGGGACCTACGAGCAGTACTTC
>TRBD1|few|TRBJ1-2|TRBV6-1
CASHRGSSSTLSSVYGYTF
TGTGCCAGCCACAGGGGTTCTTCGTCTACTTTGTCTTCCGTCTATGGCTACACCTTC
>NA|few|TRBJ2-7|TRBV21-1
CASSNWDRGQYEQYF
TGTGCCAGCAGCAACTGGGACAGGGGGCAATACGAGCAGTACTTC
>TRBD2|NA|TRBJ2-1|TRBV9
CASSVIAGGRGDEQFF
TGTGCCAGCAGCGTAATAGCGGGGGGCCGGGGAGATGAGCAGTTCTTC
>TRBD2|NA|TRBJ2-3|TRBV4-2
CASSPSLAGDSTDTQYF
TGTGCCAGCAGCCCTTCACTAGCGGGGGATAGCACAGATACGCAGTATTTT
>NA|few|TRBJ2-2|TRBV5-4
CASSLGTRRGTGELFF
TGTGCCAGCAGCTTGGGGACACGCCGGGGGACCGGGGAGCTGTTTTTT
>NA|few|TRBJ1-1|TRBV2
CASMGVGRTEAFF
TGTGCCAGCATGGGGGTCGGGAGAACTGAAGCTTTCTTT
>TRBD2|NA|TRBJ2-5|TRBV5-1
CASGRLAGQTGETQYF
TGCGCCAGCGGACGACTAGCGGGGCAGACGGGTGAGACCCAGTACTTC
>NA|few|TRBJ2-7|TRBV6-1
CASSEGGTFPYEQYF
TGTGCCAGCAGTGAAGGGGGGACATTCCCCTACGAGCAGTACTTC
>TRBD2|few|TRBJ2-5|TRBV5-1
CASSFGSGRGETQYF
TGCGCCAGCAGCTTTGGATCGGGGAGGGGAGAGACCCAGTACTTC
>TRBD1|NA|TRBJ2-7|TRBV20-1
CSARDPDRGNEQYF
TGCAGTGCTAGAGACCCCGACAGGGGAAACGAGCAGTACTTC
>NA|NA|TRBJ2-1|TRBV3-1
CASSLTVRDKQFF
TGTGCCAGCAGCCTCACCGTCCGGGATAAGCAGTTCTTC
>TRBD1|once|TRBJ1-2|TRBV28
CASSLWFRGHGYTF
TGTGCCAGCAGTTTATGGTTCAGGGGGCATGGCTACACCTTC
>NA|NA|TRBJ2-7|TRBV6-1
CASSEDHRSYEQYF
TGTGCCAGCAGTGAGGACCATAGGTCCTACGAGCAGTACTTC
>NA|NA|TRBJ2-4|TRBV7-8
CASSLGKFGGILAKNIQYF
TGTGCCAGCAGCTTAGGGAAGTTCGGTGGGATTCTAGCCAAAAACATTCAGTACTTC
>TRBD2|few|TRBJ2-2|TRBV3-1
CASSPPAGGPRGELFF
TGTGCCAGCAGCCCCCCAGCGGGAGGGCCTCGGGGGGAGCTGTTTTTT
>TRBD2|NA|TRBJ2-2|TRBV7-2
CASRVAGANTGELFF
TGTGCCAGCAGAGTAGCGGGGGCGAACACCGGGGAGCTGTTTTTT
>NA|few|TRBJ2-3|TRBV5-1
CASSLQASSTDTQYF
TGCGCCAGCAGCCTACAGGCCTCTAGCACAGATACGCAGTATTTT
>NA|few|TRBJ2-7|TRBV5-1
CASSLASLSYEQYF
TGCGCCAGCAGCTTAGCCAGCCTTTCCTACGAGCAGTACTTC
>NA|few|TRBJ2-1|TRBV6-5
CASSYDQYNEQFF
TGTGCCAGCAGTTACGACCAATACAATGAGCAGTTCTTC
>NA|many|TRBJ2-3|TRBV12-3/TRBV12-4
CASSFVYTGINGTQYF
TGTGCCAGCAGTTTCGTATATACAGGGATTAATGGTACGCAGTATTTT
>TRBD1|NA|TRBJ1-4|TRBV4-1
CASSQGQGSTNEKLFF
TGCGCCAGCAGCCAAGGACAGGGGTCAACTAATGAAAAACTGTTTTTT
>NA|NA|TRBJ2-7|TRBV13
CASSSESGEQYF
TGTGCCAGCAGCTCGGAAAGCGGAGAGCAGTACTTC
>NA|few|TRBJ1-5|TRBV3-1
CASSQANFNQPQHF
TGTGCCAGCAGCCAAGCCAACTTCAATCAGCCCCAGCATTTT
>TRBD2|few|TRBJ2-1|TRBV7-2
CASSLELAGVDEQFF
TGTGCCAGCAGCTTAGAGTTAGCGGGAGTGGATGAGCAGTTCTTC
>NA|once|TRBJ2-5|TRBV11-2
CASSFSGRTETQYF
TGTGCCAGCAGCTTCTCAGGGCGCACGGAGACCCAGTACTTC
>NA|NA|TRBJ2-3|TRBV29-1
CSVAGGLGTDTQYF
TGCAGCGTAGCAGGGGGGTTAGGGACAGATACGCAGTATTTT
>NA|NA|TRBJ2-5|TRBV10-3
CAISEAGTQETQYF
TGTGCCATCAGCGAAGCTGGGACCCAAGAGACCCAGTACTTC
>NA|NA|TRBJ1-4|TRBV14
CASSQEEGEEKLFF
TGTGCCAGCAGCCAAGAGGAAGGGGAAGAAAAACTGTTTTTT
>NA|NA|TRBJ2-5|TRBV4-2
CASSQVLEETQYF
TGTGCCAGCAGCCAAGTTCTAGAAGAGACCCAGTACTTC
>TRBD2|NA|TRBJ2-7|TRBV5-1
CASSPDGLAGGANEQYF
TGCGCCAGCAGCCCGGACGGACTAGCGGGGGGTGCAAACGAGCAGTACTTC
>NA|few|TRBJ2-5|TRBV12-3/TRBV12-4
CASSSNGLPRETQYF
TGTGCCAGCAGTAGTAACGGACTACCCCGAGAGACCCAGTACTTC
>NA|few|TRBJ2-7|TRBV6-1
CASSEAGLSYEQYF
TGTGCCAGCAGTGAAGCGGGGTTATCCTACGAGCAGTACTTC
>NA|many|TRBJ2-7|TRBV7-8
CASSQYGTPSYEQYF
TGTGCCAGCAGCCAGTATGGGACACCATCCTACGAGCAGTACTTC
>NA|few|TRBJ2-1|TRBV12-5
CATQGRGNAGQFF
TGTGCTACCCAAGGGCGCGGGAACGCAGGGCAGTTCTTC
>TRBD2|NA|TRBJ2-3|TRBV5-1
CASSLGYSGGTDTQYF
TGCGCCAGCAGCTTGGGCTATAGCGGGGGGACAGATACGCAGTATTTT
>NA|NA|TRBJ1-2|TRBV9
CASSDDGAYGYTF
TGTGCCAGCAGCGACGACGGGGCCTATGGCTACACCTTC